This T cell receptor beta chain was retrieved from a study of cytomegalovirus exposure and HLA in healthy donors. The PCR made use of 60 Vbeta and 13 Jbeta primers. Assay used: immunoSEQ multiplex PCR; TCRdb lists only in-frame clones, some missing. The sample carries about 210,000 clones, about four fifths recorded once. This CDR3 comprises 16 residues. Germline V gene data show CDR1 as LGHNA and CDR2 as YSLEER. Between the trimmed V and J ends, which lost 1 base and 10 bases, there was a span of 17 bases. The sample consisted of PBMCs. This sequence joins TRBV4-3 and TRBJ1-6; a possible D gene is TRBD1 (5 bases). The TCR sequence derives from a male donor in good health and CMV-seropositive. The CDR3 DNA reads TGCGCCAGCAGCCAAGGTGGGGCAGGAATTGAGTCACCCCTCCACTTT. It encodes CASSQGGAGIESPLHF.